The sequence of this T cell receptor (beta chain) was determined in a study of cytomegalovirus exposure and HLA in healthy donors. Whole-study findings and limits: Presence/absence comparisons presumed near-even sequencing depth among donors.

The PCR used 60 Vbeta and 13 Jbeta primers. Using immunoSEQ multiplex PCR, the repertoire was profiled, and TCRdb retains in-frame clones only, with some absent. There are about 76,000 clones in the sample; around 80% occur only once, and roughly 2.5% lies in the top ten. Turning to this clone: The antigen is not known.

Input material: PBMCs. The source is a male donor in good health and CMV-seropositive.

The CDR3 protein is CSVLPFGLAGGNEQFF. CDR3 nucleotides: TGCAGCGTTCTACCATTCGGACTAGCGGGAGGGAATGAGCAGTTCTTC. V usage is TRBV29-1 and J usage is TRBJ2-1, with TRBD2 matching over 15 bases. Losses at the gene ends were 5 bases for V and 7 bases for J; bases not matched to a gene: 9. Germline CDR1 SQVTM, CDR2 ANQGSEA. The CDR3 spans 16 residues.